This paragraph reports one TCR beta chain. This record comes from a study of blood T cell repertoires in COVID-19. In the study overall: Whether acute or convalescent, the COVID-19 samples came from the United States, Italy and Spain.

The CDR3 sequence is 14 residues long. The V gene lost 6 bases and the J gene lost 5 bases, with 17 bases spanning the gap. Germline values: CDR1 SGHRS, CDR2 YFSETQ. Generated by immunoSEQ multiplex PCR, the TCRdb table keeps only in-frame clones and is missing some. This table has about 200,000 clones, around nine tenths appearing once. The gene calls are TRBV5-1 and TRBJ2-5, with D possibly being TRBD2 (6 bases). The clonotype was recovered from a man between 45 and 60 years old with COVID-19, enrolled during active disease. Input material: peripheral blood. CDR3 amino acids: CASNLGGLGETQYF. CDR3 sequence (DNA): TGCGCCAGCAACCTTGGGGGACTTGGGGAGACCCAGTACTTC.